The TCR beta chain described here comes from a study of cytomegalovirus exposure and HLA in healthy donors (dated by TCRdb to 2016 to 2017). At the level of the whole study: An earlier analysis of some 620 of the donors reported under 300 Gb of sequence data and 90 million to 120 million unique TCR beta sequences obtained from approximately 180 million T cells. Approximately 300 gigabases of sequencing data and around 88 million unique TCR sequences made up an early release that covered 640 HLA-typed donors. Of the roughly 400 genotyped donors, approximately 82% fell in the genetic ancestry cluster associated with self-reported Caucasian donors. The aim of the study was to test whether cataloging public T cell receptors could identify signatures of past pathogen exposure. Using immunosequencing, the study profiled T cell repertoires from about 650 subjects and related those repertoires to cytomegalovirus serostatus. In addition to the first cohort of 650 to 750 subjects, a separate validation cohort of 130 or so different subjects was used. The study combined high-throughput TCR immunosequencing, statistical association of individual TCRs with disease status, and machine learning to predict cytomegalovirus infection status. A later analysis re-analyzed previously published TCR beta repertoires from approximately 700 donors and added high-resolution HLA genotyping to study TCR occurrence patterns. Rather than using new phenotypic data, the later analysis identified candidate immune exposures from TCR beta sequences and from how often those sequences occurred across donors. An earlier analysis of several hundred of the donors applied high-throughput TCR beta sequencing to assess whether each TCR beta V gene segment acted as functional or pseudogenic. Donor age, sex, ethnicity and CMV serostatus were collected together with the repertoire data. A later genetic analysis used genome-wide SNP genotypes for about 65% of the 666 donors, treating that subset as a discovery cohort. All discovery cohort repertoires had been generated using a single sequencing platform. Both class I and class II loci were covered by HLA typing, at four-digit resolution. Typing coverage differed by locus: A, B, C, DRB1 and DQB1 were typed in about 629-640 donors, DQA1 in about 510, DPA1 in some 570, and DPB1 in roughly 450. A handful of DR-DQ haplotypes were handled as single units for association and clustering because linkage in the cohort was strong. Among 300 to 450 genotyped donors of the cohort, an average of 235,054 unique TCR beta nucleotide sequences were sequenced per donor, roughly 18% of them non-productive.

The germline V gene provides CDR1 LGHNT and CDR2 FRNRAP. The germline ends are 13 bases apart after V is trimmed by 7 bases and J by 2 bases. The CDR3 runs 14 residues from the cysteine to the phenylalanine. Only CDR3 DNA is held: 42 bases, read in frame from base 1. General study outcomes and caveats: A further reported finding was that TCR beta sequences accurately predicted the HLA-A and HLA-B alleles for most subjects in the first cohort. Broadly in line with IMGT annotations, most TCR beta V segments showed up in productive rearrangements about 87% or about 30% of the time in an earlier analysis of 587 of the donors. The cohort was sequenced for TCR beta chains only, and without alpha or paired-chain data the features that could be detected were limited. Linkage disequilibrium might explain the correlated functional status among segregating V segments, but an unknown experimental factor could not be excluded. In a later analysis, several top co-occurrence clusters were reported to appear linked to parvovirus B19, influenza, CMV and Epstein-Barr virus. Most TCR sequences were seen in very few donors, while some public TCRs were found in many individuals. In a later genetic analysis, fewer N-insertions in productive TCRs were reported among donors in an Asian-associated ancestry cluster than the roughly 700-donor mean. Three of the identified cytomegalovirus-associated TCR beta chains were confirmed in vitro to be specific for cytomegalovirus antigens. Because counts were too low, more than 15 rarely observed V segments, including chromosome 9 orphons, were left out of the earlier analysis of roughly 600 of the donors. In a later analysis, HLA-associated TCR beta chains showed more clonal expansion and lower generation probabilities than non-associated chains that were equally common. Because HLA typing was missing for some donors at each locus, association tests included only the typed subset. In a later analysis, the rate of TCR association differed among HLA loci, with DRB1 alleles having the most associated TCRs and HLA-C alleles having the fewest. Immune exposure information for the cohort was limited to CMV serostatus. A total of around 150 TCR beta chains were listed by the study as associated with cytomegalovirus. V-gene and J-gene trimming of TCR beta chains was associated with a missense DCLRE1C variant in a later genetic analysis, and the association was replicated in an independent cohort. Cytomegalovirus status was reported to be diagnosed by the classifier with high specificity and sensitivity in both the original and validation cohorts. Specific HLA alleles were associated with 18,000 or so TCR beta sequences at a false discovery rate of 0.05 in a later analysis. When HLA alleles, especially DR and DQ, strongly co-occurred, TCR associations were difficult to assign to individual alleles. Some IMGT-functional V segments, including TRBV6-2 and TRBV6-3, could not be distinguished by the 87-base-pair reads and were therefore excluded. A later analysis found that most CMV-associated TCR beta chains appeared HLA-restricted, with HLA associations seemingly driven largely by CMV exposure. A cluster of highly shared sequence variants was judged likely to be a technical artifact of the sequencing pipeline. Sequencing depth was assumed to be roughly uniform across donors in the presence/absence analyses, though that assumption may not hold. The authors suggested that the approach could potentially be generalized to other disease states and immunological phenotypes.

Receptor amplification or capture employed the immunoSEQ multiplex PCR assay. The multiplex PCR relied on a mix of 60 forward primers for TCR Vbeta segments and 13 reverse primers for TCR Jbeta segments. Amplification of the CDR3 region of rearranged TCR beta genes was performed with a multiplex PCR assay on genomic DNA. On the Illumina HiSeq System, the amplified TCR beta libraries were sequenced as 87-base-pair reads. Under the source paper's analysis protocol: Across the 670 or so repertoires, a later analysis counted roughly 84 million unique TCR beta chains, around 11 million of which were shared by at least two donors. A nearest-neighbor algorithm error-corrected the raw reads and collapsed the reads into unique sequences, merging closely related sequences to remove PCR and sequencing errors. Alignment of CDR3 sequences to IMGT reference sequences was used to assign V, D and J gene segments. Each retained sequence needed at least a six-nucleotide match to both a V gene segment and a J gene segment. Rearrangements were classified as productive when the CDR3 lacked stop codons and remained in frame with V and J, and all other rearrangements were classified as non-productive. CDR3 was defined by IMGT convention, running from the second conserved V-encoded cysteine to the conserved J-encoded phenylalanine. Sequences without an unambiguous match to a single V gene segment were excluded from the earlier analysis of 587 of the donors. An earlier analysis of approximately 590 of the donors classified V segments as functional when productive rearrangements were above 56.7% and as segregating when the standard deviation between donors was above 5%. A statistical classification framework was built to diagnose cytomegalovirus status from the catalog of TCR beta chain sequences. A later analysis assigned V and J genes by comparing TCR nucleotide sequences with IMGT/GENE-DB human TR gene sequences. In a later analysis, CDR3 sequences and most-parsimonious VDJ recombination scenarios were assigned using the TCRdist pipeline. In a later analysis, each TCR beta chain was defined by its CDR3 amino acid sequence together with its V-gene family, and reads lacking a unique V-gene family were excluded. A later analysis removed 500 to 600 highly shared, low-generation-probability nucleotide sequences to deal with suspected cross-contamination and a sequencing artifact. In a later analysis, a clonal expansion index for each public chain was calculated from normalized within-repertoire ranks of inferred template counts. A later analysis computed generation probabilities with a VDJ recombination model fitted to out-of-frame rearrangements, and checked the results against IGoR. Hypergeometric tests were used in a later analysis to score TCR-TCR, TCR-HLA and TCR-CMV co-occurrence, with a repertoire-size bias correction applied to the TCR pairs. A later analysis estimated false discovery rates by permuting HLA or CMV assignments 20 times. In a later analysis, co-occurring TCRs were grouped using DBSCAN, with TCRdist sequence similarity added in when clustering inside HLA-allele-positive subsets. For co-occurrence clustering, repertoires with fewer than 30,000 or more than 120,000 public chains were excluded, along with five repertoires with anomalous nucleotide sharing. Here the immuneACCESS table is served through TCRdb, limited to in-frame sequences with V and J called. Missing clones are a known gap in these copies; in checked studies unresolved V genes cover under half, and the rest lacks a known reason. Clonal size and the V and J genes are those of that table, whereas D and trimming came from the DNA. The sample includes 150,000 to 200,000 clones, with 75% observed a single time. In total, the top ten clones hold 7.7% of the sample.

The cohort consisted of approximately 690 healthy bone marrow donors. At the time of sampling, all cohort members were nominally healthy, though unrecorded immune exposures were likely present. The donor tested CMV seropositive and was one of the 289 seropositive cohort members. A peripheral blood sample was collected from each donor, and TCR beta sequencing was performed on peripheral blood mononuclear cells. Genomic DNA was extracted from the blood cell samples with the Qiagen DNeasy Blood Extraction Kit. Of note for this clone: No antigen is known for it. No per-base quality is available; no much larger clone lies one base away.

The clonotype was recovered from a woman between 40 and 55 years old in good health and CMV-seropositive. Material for sequencing was PBMCs. This chain joins TRBV12-5 to TRBJ2-3; the D gene lacks a confident call. CDR3 loop: CASAKEAVTDTQYF. The DNA reads as follows: TGTGCTAGTGCCAAAGAGGCTGTCACAGATACGCAGTATTTT.